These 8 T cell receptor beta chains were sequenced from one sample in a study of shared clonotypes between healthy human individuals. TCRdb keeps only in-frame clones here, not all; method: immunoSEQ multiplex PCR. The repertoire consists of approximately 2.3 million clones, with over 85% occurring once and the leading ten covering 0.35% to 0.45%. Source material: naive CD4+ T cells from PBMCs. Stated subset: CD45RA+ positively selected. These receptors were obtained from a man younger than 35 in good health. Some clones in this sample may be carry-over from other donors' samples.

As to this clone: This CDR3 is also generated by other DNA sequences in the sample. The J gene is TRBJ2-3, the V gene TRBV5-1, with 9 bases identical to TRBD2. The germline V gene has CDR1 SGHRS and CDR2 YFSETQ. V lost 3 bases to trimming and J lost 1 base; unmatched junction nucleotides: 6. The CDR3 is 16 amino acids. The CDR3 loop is CASSSLAGARTDTQYF. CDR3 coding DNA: TGCGCCAGCAGCTCCTTAGCGGGAGCTCGCACAGATACGCAGTATTTT.

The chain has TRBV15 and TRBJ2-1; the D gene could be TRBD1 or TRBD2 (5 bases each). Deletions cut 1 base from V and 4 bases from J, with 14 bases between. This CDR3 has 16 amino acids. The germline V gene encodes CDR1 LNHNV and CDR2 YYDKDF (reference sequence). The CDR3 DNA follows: TGTGCCACCAGCAGAGGGGGACGCAGCGGTTACAATGAGCAGTTCTTC. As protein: CATSRGGRSGYNEQFF. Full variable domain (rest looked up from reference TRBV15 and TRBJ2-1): DAMVIQNPRYQVTQFGKPVTLSCSQTLNHNVMYWYQQKSSQAPKLLFHYYDKDFNNEADTPDNFQSRRPNTSFCFLDIRSPGLGDTAMYLCATSRGGRSGYNEQFFGPGTRLTVL.

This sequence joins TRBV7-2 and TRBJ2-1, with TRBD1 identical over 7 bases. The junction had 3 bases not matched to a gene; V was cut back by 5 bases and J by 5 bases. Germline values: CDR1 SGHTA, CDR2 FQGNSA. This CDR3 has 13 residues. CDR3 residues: CASSRGQNNEQFF. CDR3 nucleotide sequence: TGTGCCAGCAGCCGGGGACAGAACAATGAGCAGTTCTTC.

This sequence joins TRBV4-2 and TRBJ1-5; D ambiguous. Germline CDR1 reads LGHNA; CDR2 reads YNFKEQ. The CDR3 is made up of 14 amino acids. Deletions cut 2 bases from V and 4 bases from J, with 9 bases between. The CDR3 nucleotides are TGTGCCAGCAGCCAAACTGGACGGAATCAGCCCCAGCATTTT. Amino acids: CASSQTGRNQPQHF.

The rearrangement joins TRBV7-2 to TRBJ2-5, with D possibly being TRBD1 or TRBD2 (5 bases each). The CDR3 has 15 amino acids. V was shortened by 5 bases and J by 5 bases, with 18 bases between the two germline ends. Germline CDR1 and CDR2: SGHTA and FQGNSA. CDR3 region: CASSTQRGELETQYF. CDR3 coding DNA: TGTGCCAGCAGCACCCAAAGAGGGGAGTTGGAGACCCAGTACTTC.

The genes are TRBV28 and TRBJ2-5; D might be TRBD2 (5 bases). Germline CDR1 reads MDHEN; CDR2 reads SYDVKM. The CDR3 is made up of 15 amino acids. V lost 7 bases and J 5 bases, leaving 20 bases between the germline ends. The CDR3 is CASTGSATTRETQYF. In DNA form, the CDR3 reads TGTGCCAGCACTGGGAGCGCAACCACACGGGAGACCCAGTACTTC.

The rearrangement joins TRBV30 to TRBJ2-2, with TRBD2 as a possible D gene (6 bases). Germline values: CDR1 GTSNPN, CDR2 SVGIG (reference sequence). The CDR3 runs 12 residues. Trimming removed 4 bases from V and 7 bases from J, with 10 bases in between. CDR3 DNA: TGTGCCTGGACGGGAGAGGGCGGGGAGCTGTTTTTT. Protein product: CAWTGEGGELFF. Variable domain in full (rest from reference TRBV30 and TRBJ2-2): SQTIHQWPATLVQPVGSPLSLECTVEGTSNPNLYWYRQAAGRGLQLLFYSVGIGQISSEVPQNLSASRPQDRQFILSSKKLLLSDSGFYLCAWTGEGGELFFGEGSRLTVL.

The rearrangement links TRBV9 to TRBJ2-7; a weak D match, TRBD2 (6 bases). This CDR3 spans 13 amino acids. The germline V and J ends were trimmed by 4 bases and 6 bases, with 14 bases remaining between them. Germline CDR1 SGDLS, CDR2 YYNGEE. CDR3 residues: CASSPIGGFEQYF. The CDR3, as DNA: TGTGCCAGCAGCCCAATAGGAGGGTTCGAGCAGTACTTC.